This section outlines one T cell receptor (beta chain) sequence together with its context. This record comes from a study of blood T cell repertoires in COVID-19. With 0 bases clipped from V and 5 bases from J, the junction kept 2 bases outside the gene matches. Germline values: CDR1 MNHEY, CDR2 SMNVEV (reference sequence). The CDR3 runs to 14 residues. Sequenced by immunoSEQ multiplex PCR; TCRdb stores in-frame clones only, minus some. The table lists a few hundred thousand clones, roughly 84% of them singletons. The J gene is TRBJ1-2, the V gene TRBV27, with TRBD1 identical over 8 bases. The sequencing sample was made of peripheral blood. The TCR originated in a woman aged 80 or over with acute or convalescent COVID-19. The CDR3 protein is CASSLSTGDYGYTF. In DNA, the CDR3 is TGTGCCAGCAGTTTATCGACAGGGGATTATGGCTACACCTTC.